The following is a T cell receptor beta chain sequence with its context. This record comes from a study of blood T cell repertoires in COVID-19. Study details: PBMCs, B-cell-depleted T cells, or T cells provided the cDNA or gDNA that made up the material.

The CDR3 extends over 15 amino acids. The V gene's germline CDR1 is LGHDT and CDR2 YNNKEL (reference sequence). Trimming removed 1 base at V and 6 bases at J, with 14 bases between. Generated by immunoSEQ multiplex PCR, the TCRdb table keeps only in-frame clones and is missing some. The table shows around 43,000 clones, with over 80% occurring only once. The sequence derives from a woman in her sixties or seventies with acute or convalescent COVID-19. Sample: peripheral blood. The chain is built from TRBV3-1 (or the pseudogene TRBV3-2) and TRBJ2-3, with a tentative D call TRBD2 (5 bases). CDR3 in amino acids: CASSQGPRGADTQYF. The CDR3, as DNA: TGTGCCAGCAGCCAAGGCCCACGGGGTGCGGATACGCAGTATTTT.